Each of the 22 T cell receptor beta chains below was sequenced from the same sample in a study of T cells in Graves' hyperthyroidism and ophthalmopathy. There were TCR beta CDR3 regions amplified from RNA transcripts. First-round RT-PCR with HTBI primers amplified the TCR CDR3 region. TCRdb re-analysed the multiplex PCR reads in MiXCR, keeping a single row per CDR3 protein. The repertoire holds around 600,000 distinct CDR3 sequences, with roughly 15% as singletons. The sample comprised blood. The receptors come from a woman between 45 and 65 years old with Graves' ophthalmopathy.

There are a few counts of this clonotype. The rearrangement joins TRBV20-1 to TRBJ1-6; D perhaps matches TRBD1 (6 bases). V lost 5 bases to trimming and J lost 7 bases, with 15 bases between them. CDR3 length: 14 residues. Germline lookup yields CDR1 DFQATT and CDR2 SNEGSKA (reference sequence). The DNA of the CDR3 is TGCAGTGCTGTTAGGACAGCTACCAATTCACCCCTCCACTTT. Translation: CSAVRTATNSPLHF.

This clonotype was seen at least ten times. The V call is TRBV28, the J call TRBJ2-1, with 10 bases that match TRBD2. Germline-derived CDR1 and CDR2 are MDHEN and SYDVKM. This CDR3 is built from 14 residues. The J segment lost 4 bases and the V segment lost 10 bases, leaving 7 bases of the junction unmatched. The CDR3: CAISGLATYNEQFF. CDR3 DNA: TGTGCCATCTCGGGACTAGCGACTTACAATGAGCAGTTCTTC.

This clonotype was observed at least ten times. The chain combines TRBV28 with TRBJ1-6, with D possibly matching TRBD1 (5 bases). Deletions cut 5 bases from V and 9 bases from J, with 17 bases between. In germline, CDR1 is MDHEN, CDR2 SYDVKM. The CDR3 runs 15 residues. CDR3 nucleotide sequence: TGTGCCAGCAGTCTCTTTGGGGGTTTTGGTTCACCCCTCCACTTT. It codes for CASSLFGGFGSPLHF.

The CDR3, as DNA: TGTGCCAGCAGCCGAACAGGAGTTTATAATTCACCCCTCCACTTT. Translating it yields CASSRTGVYNSPLHF. This chain joins TRBV7-2 and TRBJ1-6; D perhaps matches TRBD1 (5 bases). Germline V lookup: CDR1 SGHTA, CDR2 FQGNSA. V gave up 5 bases and J gave up 4 bases, with 12 bases separating them. The CDR3 runs 15 residues.

This clonotype occurred many times. The chain is built from TRBV20-1 and TRBJ2-1; 12 positions agree with TRBD2. V gave up 0 bases and J gave up 7 bases; unmatched junction bases: 10. The CDR3 length is 17 residues. Germline V gene lookup returns CDR1 DFQATT and CDR2 SNEGSKA (reference sequence). The CDR3 DNA reads TGCAGTGCTAGAGATCTTTTGAGACTAGCGGGAGTAAATGAGCAGTTCTTC. Encoded protein: CSARDLLRLAGVNEQFF.

This clonotype has a count of ten or more. The chain joins TRBV5-1 to TRBJ2-1; D is unresolved. This CDR3 region has 12 residues. Germline V gene lookup returns CDR1 SGHRS and CDR2 YFSETQ. The V end was cut by 10 bases, the J end by 8 bases, with 16 bases between. The CDR3 is CASKLEKDEQFF. For the CDR3, the DNA is TGCGCCTCCAAATTGGAAAAGGATGAGCAGTTCTTC.

In its sample, this clonotype was seen many times. The chain has TRBV11-1 and TRBJ2-2, with 10 bases identical to TRBD1. The trim removed 7 bases at V and 7 bases at J, leaving 6 bases unmatched. Germline V CDR1 and CDR2: SGHAT, FQDESV (reference sequence). The CDR3 is made up of 14 amino acids. The CDR3 sequence: CASKRTGGDGELFF. The DNA of the CDR3 is TGTGCCAGCAAGCGGACAGGGGGAGACGGGGAGCTGTTTTTT.

There are many counts of this clonotype. The chain links TRBV15 to TRBJ2-1; D possibly matches TRBD1 or TRBD2 (6 bases each). Between the trimmed V and J ends, which lost 2 bases and 4 bases, there was a span of 15 bases. CDR1 is LNHNV, CDR2 YYDKDF, per germline (reference sequence). This CDR3 comprises 16 residues. The chain's CDR3 is CATSRTGGGIYNEQFF. The CDR3 nucleotides are TGTGCCACCAGCAGAACAGGAGGGGGAATTTACAATGAGCAGTTCTTC. The full variable domain, its missing parts supplied by reference TRBV15 and TRBJ2-1, is DAMVIQNPRYQVTQFGKPVTLSCSQTLNHNVMYWYQQKSSQAPKLLFHYYDKDFNNEADTPDNFQSRRPNTSFCFLDIRSPGLGDTAMYLCATSRTGGGIYNEQFFGPGTRLTVL.

About this clonotype: One end of the junction does not line up with germline, which may come from a read error. The chain has TRBV7-9 and TRBJ1-3; 9 nucleotides match TRBD1. CDR3 length equals 16 residues. The germline V gene has CDR1 SEHNR and CDR2 FQNEAQ (reference sequence). CDR3 amino acids: CASSHNRGRSGNTIYF. CDR3 in DNA: TGCGCCAGCAGCCACAACAGGGGGCGATCTGGAAACACCATATATTTT.

The J gene is TRBJ2-1, the V gene TRBV9; D is ambiguous. V gave up 4 bases and J gave up 5 bases, with 13 bases separating them. Germline CDR1 is SGDLS and CDR2 is YYNGEE. The CDR3 has 14 amino acids. CDR3 sequence: CASSRTTNNNEQFF. CDR3 coding DNA: TGTGCCAGCAGCCGCACAACTAACAACAATGAGCAGTTCTTC.

This clonotype was counted many times. J is TRBJ1-1 and V is TRBV10-3; D remains ambiguous. The germline V gene has CDR1 ENHRY and CDR2 SYGVKD. The CDR3 spans 13 residues. V was trimmed by 2 bases and J by 7 bases, leaving 11 bases between them. The CDR3 nucleotides are TGTGCCATCAGTGAGCCCTTACGGGGTGAAGCTTTCTTT. It encodes CAISEPLRGEAFF.

At least ten counts were recorded for this clonotype. The chain uses TRBV2 and TRBJ2-1; 13 bases match TRBD2. This CDR3 region has 14 residues. V dropped 6 bases and J dropped 6; count of bases not matched to a gene: 2. The germline CDR1 and CDR2 sequences are SNHLY and FYNNEI. The CDR3 is CASRRTSGGNEQFF. DNA of the CDR3: TGTGCCAGCAGAAGGACTAGCGGGGGCAATGAGCAGTTCTTC. Full variable domain (remainder filled in from reference TRBV2 and TRBJ2-1): EPEVTQTPSHQVTQMGQEVILRCVPISNHLYFYWYRQILGQKVEFLVSFYNNEISEKSEIFDDQFSVERPDGSNFTLKIRSTKLEDSAMYFCASRRTSGGNEQFFGPGTRLTVL.

This clonotype came up many times. V and J are TRBV11-2 and TRBJ2-7, with 9 bases identical to TRBD1. Trimming took 4 bases from V and 4 from J; bases not matched to a gene: 11. CDR1 is SGHAT and CDR2 is FQNNGV in the germline V gene. The CDR3 loop spans 16 amino acids. The CDR3 region is CASSSFRDRVWYEQYF. CDR3 sequence (DNA): TGTGCCAGCAGCTCTTTCCGGGACAGGGTCTGGTACGAGCAGTACTTC.

Only a few counts were recorded for this clonotype. The chain carries TRBV9 and TRBJ1-1; 8 bases line up with TRBD1. Trimming cost V 4 bases and J 0 bases; bases outside gene matches: 17. Looked up from germline, CDR1 is SGDLS and CDR2 is YYNGEE. This CDR3 contains 19 residues. As DNA, the CDR3 is TGTGCCAGCAGCTCGAGTACCAATCCAGGGGGCGGAATGAACACTGAAGCTTTCTTT. Translation gives CASSSSTNPGGGMNTEAFF.

This clonotype was seen at least ten times. The chain employs TRBV7-9 and TRBJ2-4; D is unresolved. CDR3 length: 15 residues. CDR1 SEHNR and CDR2 FQNEAQ come from the germline V gene (reference sequence). V was shortened by 2 bases and J by 2 bases, with 10 bases between the two germline ends. The DNA of the CDR3 is TGTGCCAGCAGCTTATATAATTTCCCCAAAAACATTCAGTACTTC. Its protein is CASSLYNFPKNIQYF.

The chain links TRBV30 to TRBJ2-1; D gene ambiguous. In germline, CDR1 is GTSNPN, CDR2 SVGIG (reference sequence). Deletions cut 3 bases from V and 1 base from J, with 13 bases between. The CDR3 runs to 15 residues. Written as DNA, the CDR3 is TGTGCCTGGAGCCTCACGGACCGGTCCTACAATGAGCAGTTCTTC. The encoded protein is CAWSLTDRSYNEQFF.

In this sample, this clonotype turned up many times. V is TRBV9 and J is TRBJ2-5; D is unresolved. Trimming pared 0 bases from V and 0 bases from J, leaving 6 bases between. The CDR3 runs 14 residues. The germline CDR1 and CDR2 sequences are SGDLS and YYNGEE. The CDR3 DNA reads as TGTGCCAGCAGCGTAGGGACGTACCAAGAGACCCAGTACTTC. It encodes CASSVGTYQETQYF.

The V gene is TRBV4-2, the J gene TRBJ2-1; 8 nucleotides agree with TRBD2. Germline-derived CDR1 and CDR2 are LGHNA and YNFKEQ. The CDR3 has 16 residues. V lost 0 bases, J lost 9 bases, and 10 bases stayed unmatched. The CDR3 here is CASSQDNGRAFVEQFF. CDR3 bases: TGTGCCAGCAGCCAAGACAACGGGAGGGCCTTCGTTGAGCAGTTCTTC.

The chain is built from TRBV6-5 and TRBJ1-5; maybe TRBD1 (6 bases). V was pared by 0 bases and J by 9 bases, with 12 bases between. Germline CDR1 MNHEY, CDR2 SVGAGI. The CDR3 contains 14 residues. CDR3 protein: CASSYSGRGRPQHF. The DNA of the CDR3 is TGTGCCAGCAGTTACTCCGGCAGGGGACGGCCCCAGCATTTT.

This clonotype was detected many times. This chain uses TRBV7-9 with TRBJ2-1; 7 bases are shared with TRBD2. CDR1 and CDR2 from the germline V gene are SEHNR and FQNEAQ (reference sequence). After removal of 5 bases from V and 3 bases from J, the junction contained 10 bases not matched to a gene. There are 16 residues in the CDR3. This CDR3 is CASSLRRAGLYNEQFF. In DNA form, the CDR3 reads TGTGCCAGCAGCCTGCGCCGAGCGGGACTCTACAATGAGCAGTTCTTC.

This clonotype was seen ten or more times. The chain carries TRBV6-2 or TRBV6-3 and TRBJ2-5, with TRBD2 as a possible D gene (6 bases). V lost 0 bases to trimming and J lost 1 base, with 18 bases between them. CDR1 MNHEY and CDR2 SVGEGT come from the germline V gene. The CDR3 totals 18 residues. This CDR3 reads CASSYSMGSSGSQETQYF. For the CDR3, the DNA is TGTGCCAGCAGTTACTCGATGGGAAGTAGCGGATCCCAAGAGACCCAGTACTTC.

This clonotype appeared a few times. The J gene is TRBJ2-1, the V gene TRBV6-2 or TRBV6-3; D may be TRBD2 (5 bases). Germline values: CDR1 MNHEY, CDR2 SVGEGT. This CDR3 has 16 residues. V lost 0 bases to trimming and J lost 3 bases, with 12 bases between them. The CDR3 spells CASSYSNAGLYNEQFF. Here the CDR3 DNA reads TGTGCCAGCAGTTACTCGAATGCGGGCCTCTACAATGAGCAGTTCTTC.